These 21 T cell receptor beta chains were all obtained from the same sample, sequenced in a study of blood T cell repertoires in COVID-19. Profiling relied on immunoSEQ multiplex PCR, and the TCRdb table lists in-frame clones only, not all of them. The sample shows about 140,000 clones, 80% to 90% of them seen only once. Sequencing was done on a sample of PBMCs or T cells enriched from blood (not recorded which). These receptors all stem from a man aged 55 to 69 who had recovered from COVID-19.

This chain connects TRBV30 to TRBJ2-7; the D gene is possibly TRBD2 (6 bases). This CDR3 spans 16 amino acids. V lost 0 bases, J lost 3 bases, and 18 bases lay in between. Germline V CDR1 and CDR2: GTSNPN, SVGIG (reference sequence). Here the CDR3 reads CAWSVGRLVRLYEQYF. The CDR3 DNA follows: TGTGCCTGGAGTGTGGGTCGACTAGTCCGCCTCTACGAGCAGTACTTC.

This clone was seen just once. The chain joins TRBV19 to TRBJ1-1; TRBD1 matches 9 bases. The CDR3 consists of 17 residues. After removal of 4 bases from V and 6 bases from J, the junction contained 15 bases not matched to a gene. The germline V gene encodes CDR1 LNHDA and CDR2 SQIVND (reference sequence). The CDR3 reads CASSNPGTGPSGSEAFF. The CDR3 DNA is TGTGCCAGTAGTAACCCCGGGACAGGGCCGTCGGGCTCTGAAGCTTTCTTT.

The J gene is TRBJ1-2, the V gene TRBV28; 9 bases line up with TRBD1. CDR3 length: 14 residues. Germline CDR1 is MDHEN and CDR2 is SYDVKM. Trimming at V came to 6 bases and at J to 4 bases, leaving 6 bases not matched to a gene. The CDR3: CASRLGQGFYGYTF. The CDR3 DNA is TGTGCCAGCAGACTCGGACAGGGGTTCTATGGCTACACCTTC.

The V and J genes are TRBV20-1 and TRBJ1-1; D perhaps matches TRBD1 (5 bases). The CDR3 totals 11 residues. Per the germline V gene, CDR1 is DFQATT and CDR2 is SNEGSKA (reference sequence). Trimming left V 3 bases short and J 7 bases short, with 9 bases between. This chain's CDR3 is CSASRQNEAFF. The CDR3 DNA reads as TGCAGTGCTAGTCGACAGAATGAAGCTTTCTTT.

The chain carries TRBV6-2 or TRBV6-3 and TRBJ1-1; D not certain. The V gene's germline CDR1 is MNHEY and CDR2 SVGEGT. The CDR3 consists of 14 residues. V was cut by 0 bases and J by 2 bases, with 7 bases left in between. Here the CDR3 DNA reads TGTGCCAGCAGTTACTCTGGAGCTAACACTGAAGCTTTCTTT. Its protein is CASSYSGANTEAFF.

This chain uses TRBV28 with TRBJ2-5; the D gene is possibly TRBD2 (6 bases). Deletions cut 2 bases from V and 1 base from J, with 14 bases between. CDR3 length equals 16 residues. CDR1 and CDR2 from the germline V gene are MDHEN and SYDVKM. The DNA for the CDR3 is TGTGCCAGCAGTTTAAACCGACTAGTATCCCAAGAGACCCAGTACTTC. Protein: CASSLNRLVSQETQYF.

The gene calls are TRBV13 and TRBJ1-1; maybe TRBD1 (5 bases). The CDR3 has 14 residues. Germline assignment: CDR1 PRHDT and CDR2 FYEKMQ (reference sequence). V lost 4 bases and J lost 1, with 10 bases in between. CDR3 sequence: CASSSDRQNTEAFF. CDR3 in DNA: TGTGCCAGCAGCTCCGACAGACAGAACACTGAAGCTTTCTTT.

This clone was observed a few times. CDR3 bases: TGCAGCGTTGGGTCGGGGGAAGATGGCGAGCAGTACTTC. Translation gives CSVGSGEDGEQYF. V and J are TRBV29-1 and TRBJ2-7, with D maybe TRBD2 (6 bases). Trimming pared 4 bases from V and 6 bases from J, leaving 16 bases between. This CDR3 contains 13 residues. Germline values: CDR1 SQVTM, CDR2 ANQGSEA.

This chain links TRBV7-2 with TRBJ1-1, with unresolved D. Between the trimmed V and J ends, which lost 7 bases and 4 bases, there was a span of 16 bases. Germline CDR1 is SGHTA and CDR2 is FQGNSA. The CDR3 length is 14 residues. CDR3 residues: CASTAGKFRTEAFF. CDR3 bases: TGTGCCAGCACTGCCGGGAAATTTCGCACTGAAGCTTTCTTT. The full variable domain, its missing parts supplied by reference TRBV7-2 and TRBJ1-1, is GAGVSQSPSNKVTEKGKDVELRCDPISGHTALYWYRQSLGQGLEFLIYFQGNSAPDKSGLPSDRFSAERTGGSVSTLTIQRTQQEDSAVYLCASTAGKFRTEAFFGQGTRLTVV.

The CDR3 loop is CASSLGRGQPKNIQYF. CDR3 nucleotides: TGTGCCAGCAGCTTGGGAAGGGGGCAGCCCAAAAACATTCAGTACTTC. This chain joins TRBV5-4 and TRBJ2-4; 7 positions match TRBD1. Germline CDR1 reads SGHNT; CDR2 reads YYREEE (reference sequence). V shed 0 bases and J 2 bases; nucleotides not matched to a gene: 5. CDR3 length: 16 residues.

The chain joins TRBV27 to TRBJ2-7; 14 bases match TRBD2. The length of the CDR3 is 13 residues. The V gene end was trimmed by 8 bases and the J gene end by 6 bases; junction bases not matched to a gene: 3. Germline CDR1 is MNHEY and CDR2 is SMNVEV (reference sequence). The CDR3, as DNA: TGTGCCAGCGCTGGGACTAGCGGGAGCGAGCAGTACTTC. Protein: CASAGTSGSEQYF.

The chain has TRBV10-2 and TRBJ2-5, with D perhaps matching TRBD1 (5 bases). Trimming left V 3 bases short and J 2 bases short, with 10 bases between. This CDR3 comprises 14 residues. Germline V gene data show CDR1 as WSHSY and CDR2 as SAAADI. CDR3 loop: CASSDGAWQETQYF. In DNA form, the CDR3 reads TGCGCCAGCAGTGATGGGGCGTGGCAAGAGACCCAGTACTTC.

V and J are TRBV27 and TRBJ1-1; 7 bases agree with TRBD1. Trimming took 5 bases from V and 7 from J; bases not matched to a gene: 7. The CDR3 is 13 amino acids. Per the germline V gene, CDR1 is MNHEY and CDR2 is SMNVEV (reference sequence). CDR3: CASSRWTGSEAFF. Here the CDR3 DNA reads TGTGCCAGCAGTCGGTGGACAGGCAGTGAAGCTTTCTTT.

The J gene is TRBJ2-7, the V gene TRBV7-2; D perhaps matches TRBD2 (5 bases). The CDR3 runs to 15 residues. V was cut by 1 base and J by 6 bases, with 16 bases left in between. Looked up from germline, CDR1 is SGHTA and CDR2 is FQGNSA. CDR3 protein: CASSLVVSARGEQYF. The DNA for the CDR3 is TGTGCCAGCAGCTTAGTTGTTAGCGCCAGAGGCGAGCAGTACTTC.

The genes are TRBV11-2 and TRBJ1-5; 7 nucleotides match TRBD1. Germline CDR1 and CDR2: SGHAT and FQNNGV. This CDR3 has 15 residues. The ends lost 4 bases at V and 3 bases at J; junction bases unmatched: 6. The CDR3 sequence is CASSSGQAYNQPQHF. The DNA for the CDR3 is TGTGCCAGCAGCTCCGGACAGGCTTACAATCAGCCCCAGCATTTT. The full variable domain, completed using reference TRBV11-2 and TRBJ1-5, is EAGVAQSPRYKIIEKRQSVAFWCNPISGHATLYWYQQILGQGPKLLIQFQNNGVVDDSQLPKDRFSAERLKGVDSTLKIQPAKLEDSAVYLCASSSGQAYNQPQHFGDGTRLSIL.

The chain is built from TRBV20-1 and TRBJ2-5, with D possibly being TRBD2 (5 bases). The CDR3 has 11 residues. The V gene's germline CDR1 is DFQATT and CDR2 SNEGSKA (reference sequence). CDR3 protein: CSKGRGETQYF. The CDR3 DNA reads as TGCAGCAAAGGGCGAGGGGAGACCCAGTACTTC.

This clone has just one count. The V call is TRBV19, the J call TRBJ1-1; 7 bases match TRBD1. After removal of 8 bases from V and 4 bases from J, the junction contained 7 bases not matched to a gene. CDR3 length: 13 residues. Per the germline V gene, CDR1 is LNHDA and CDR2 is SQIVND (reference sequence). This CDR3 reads CASGDRVSTEAFF. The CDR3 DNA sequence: TGTGCCAGTGGGGACAGAGTGAGCACTGAAGCTTTCTTT.

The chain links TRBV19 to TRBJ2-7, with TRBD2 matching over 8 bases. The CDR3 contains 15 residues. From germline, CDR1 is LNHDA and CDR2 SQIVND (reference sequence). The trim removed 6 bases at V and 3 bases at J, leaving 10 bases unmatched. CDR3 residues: CASSHSGGASYEQYF. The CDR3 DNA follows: TGTGCCAGTAGCCACTCGGGGGGGGCCAGCTACGAGCAGTACTTC.

CDR3 sequence reads: CASSPGGSSYEQYF. CDR3 coding DNA: TGTGCCAGCTCACCAGGCGGGAGCTCCTACGAGCAGTACTTC. The chain couples TRBV18 to TRBJ2-7; 7 bases align to TRBD2. With 2 bases clipped from V and 0 bases from J, the junction kept 1 base outside the gene matches. CDR3 length: 14 residues. Germline lookup yields CDR1 KGHSH and CDR2 LQKENI.

This CDR3 reads CASSSDRSSYEQYF. CDR3 DNA sequence: TGTGCCAGCAGCTCCGACAGGAGCTCCTACGAGCAGTACTTC. The chain couples TRBV11-2 to TRBJ2-7; D possibly corresponds to TRBD1 (6 bases). CDR1 is SGHAT, CDR2 FQNNGV, per germline. The V and J ends lost 4 bases and 0 bases respectively, with 10 bases between them. The length of the CDR3 is 14 residues.

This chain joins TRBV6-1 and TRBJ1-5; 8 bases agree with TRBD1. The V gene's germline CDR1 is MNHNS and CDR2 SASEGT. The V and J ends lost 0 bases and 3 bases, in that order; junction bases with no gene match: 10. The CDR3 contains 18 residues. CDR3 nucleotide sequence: TGTGCCAGCAGTGAAGCTACTTACCGGACAGGGCCCAATCAGCCCCAGCATTTT. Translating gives CASSEATYRTGPNQPQHF.